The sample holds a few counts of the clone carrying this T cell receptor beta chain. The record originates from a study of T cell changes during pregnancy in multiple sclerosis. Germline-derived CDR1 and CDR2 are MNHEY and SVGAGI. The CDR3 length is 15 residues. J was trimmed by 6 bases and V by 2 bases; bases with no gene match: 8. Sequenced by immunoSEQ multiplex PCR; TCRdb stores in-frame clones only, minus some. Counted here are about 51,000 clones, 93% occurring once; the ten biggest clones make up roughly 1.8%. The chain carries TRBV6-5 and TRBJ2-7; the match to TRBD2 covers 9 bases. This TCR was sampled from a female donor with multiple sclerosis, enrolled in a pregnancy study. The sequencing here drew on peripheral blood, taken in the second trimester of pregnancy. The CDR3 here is CASSYRASGKGEQYF. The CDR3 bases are TGTGCCAGCAGTTACAGGGCTAGCGGGAAGGGCGAGCAGTACTTC.